The rows below give T cell receptor beta chains drawn from one sample of a study of blood T cells in healthy people across ages. TCRdb itself ran the 5' RACE reads through MiXCR, one entry per CDR3 protein. The sample comprises about 1.5 million distinct CDR3 sequences, approximately 42% of which are singletons, and about 4% rests with the top ten. Sequencing was performed on blood. The receptor source for this set is a woman between 18 and 30 years old in good health. CDR3s include the opening cysteine and the closing phenylalanine or tryptophan. D genes are given only for firm matches. Clone size appears in some rows only: once, few, many, or a class for an expanded clone.

size: -; V: TRBV12-3/TRBV12-4; D: -; J: TRBJ1-6; CDR3: CASSDEGRRSPLHF; DNA: TGTGCCAGCAGTGATGAGGGGAGGCGTTCACCCCTCCACTTT
size: -; V: TRBV9; D: TRBD1; J: TRBJ2-4; CDR3: CASSTSGTAKNIQYF; DNA: TGTGCCAGCAGTACCTCCGGGACAGCGAAAAACATTCAGTACTTC
size: -; V: TRBV5-5; D: -; J: TRBJ1-1; CDR3: CASSLQDNLGTEAFF; DNA: TGTGCCAGCAGCTTACAGGACAACTTAGGGACTGAAGCTTTCTTT
size: -; V: TRBV12-3/TRBV12-4; D: -; J: TRBJ1-6; CDR3: CASSPSRGGYSPLHF; DNA: TGTGCCAGCAGTCCGTCGCGGGGGGGTTATTCACCCCTCCACTTT
size: -; V: TRBV7-2; D: -; J: TRBJ2-5; CDR3: CASSFTGAGETQYF; DNA: TGTGCCAGCAGCTTTACGGGGGCGGGGGAGACCCAGTACTTC
size: once; V: TRBV10-3; D: -; J: TRBJ2-7; CDR3: CAISPTDTYEQYF; DNA: TGTGCCATCAGTCCGACAGACACCTACGAGCAGTACTTC
size: -; V: TRBV11-2; D: -; J: TRBJ2-3; CDR3: CASSPYMGADTQYF; DNA: TGTGCCAGCAGCCCGTACATGGGTGCAGATACGCAGTATTTT
size: -; V: TRBV21-1; D: -; J: TRBJ2-7; CDR3: CASSNSGGRYEQYF; DNA: TGTGCCAGCAGCAATAGCGGGGGAAGGTACGAGCAGTACTTC
size: once; V: TRBV5-1; D: TRBD1; J: TRBJ1-1; CDR3: CASSGTGKKNTEAFF; DNA: TGCGCCAGCAGCGGGACAGGGAAGAAAAACACTGAAGCTTTCTTT
size: few; V: TRBV3-1; D: -; J: TRBJ1-1; CDR3: CASSPEGIAEAFF; DNA: TGTGCCAGCAGCCCCGAAGGGATCGCTGAAGCTTTCTTT
size: -; V: TRBV5-1; D: -; J: TRBJ2-1; CDR3: CASSLLLEESEQFF; DNA: TGCGCCAGCAGCTTGTTACTAGAGGAGAGTGAGCAGTTCTTC
size: -; V: TRBV20-1; D: TRBD1; J: TRBJ1-2; CDR3: CSAPPTGGPNYGYTF; DNA: TGCAGTGCCCCACCGACAGGGGGACCCAACTATGGCTACACCTTC
size: -; V: TRBV15; D: -; J: TRBJ1-2; CDR3: CATSRGKGTYGYTF; DNA: TGTGCCACCAGCAGAGGAAAAGGGACCTATGGCTACACCTTC
size: -; V: TRBV7-9; D: TRBD1; J: TRBJ2-7; CDR3: CAGSLGTGQVSYEQYF; DNA: TGTGCCGGCAGCTTAGGGACGGGACAGGTCTCCTACGAGCAGTACTTC
size: -; V: TRBV5-1; D: -; J: TRBJ2-5; CDR3: CASSPVGLADQETQYF; DNA: TGCGCCAGCAGCCCGGTCGGGCTCGCGGACCAAGAGACCCAGTACTTC
size: -; V: TRBV7-2; D: TRBD1; J: TRBJ1-5; CDR3: CASSSGTGDNQPQHF; DNA: TGTGCCAGCAGCTCCGGGACAGGGGACAATCAGCCCCAGCATTTT
size: -; V: TRBV20-1; D: TRBD1; J: TRBJ2-5; CDR3: CSATTGGRGTQYF; DNA: TGCAGTGCTACCACAGGGGGAAGGGGGACCCAGTACTTC
size: few; V: TRBV20-1; D: -; J: TRBJ2-7; CDR3: CSAPNGYEQYF; DNA: TGCAGTGCCCCCAACGGGTACGAGCAGTACTTC
size: -; V: TRBV9; D: -; J: TRBJ1-2; CDR3: CASSVADFTRDGYTF; DNA: TGTGCCAGCAGCGTAGCTGATTTTACAAGGGATGGCTACACCTTC
size: few; V: TRBV5-1; D: -; J: TRBJ1-2; CDR3: CASSFETGFYGYTF; DNA: TGCGCCAGCAGCTTCGAAACAGGGTTCTATGGCTACACCTTC